The 31 T cell receptor beta chains reported below all come from one sample, sequenced in a study of T cell clonality in common variable immunodeficiency. Profiling relied on immunoSEQ multiplex PCR, and the TCRdb table lists in-frame clones only, not all of them. The sample contains about 66,000 clones, none occurring once; about 1.5% lies in the top ten. Specimen: peripheral blood mononuclear cells. These receptors were taken from a person aged 18 to 75 in good health.

This clone was counted many times. The read falls 3 residues short of the CDR3 end, and the missing part is taken from the germline J gene. V is TRBV10-3 and J is TRBJ2-1; D uncertain. This CDR3 contains 13 residues. Germline V gene data show CDR1 as ENHRY and CDR2 as SYGVKD. The ends were cut back, 1 base at V and 8 bases at J, with 9 bases in the middle. CDR3 DNA, as far as it was read: TGTGCCATCAGTGAGTACCTAGTTGATGAG. It codes for CAISEYLVDE. The CDR3 as a whole reads CAISEYLVDEQFF.

This clone was observed a few times. Here the CDR3 reads CASSTTEVLTF. Partial CDR3 DNA: TGTGCCAGCAGCACGACAGAGGTC. The genes are TRBV7-9 and TRBJ2-6; D is possibly TRBD1 (5 bases). The read halts 3 residues ahead of the CDR3 end, with the missing end drawn from the germline J gene. CDR3 length equals 11 residues. Per germline, CDR1 SEHNR and CDR2 FQNEAQ (reference sequence). Based on the CDR3 plus reference TRBV7-9 and TRBJ2-6, the full variable domain is DTGVSQNPRHKITKRGQNVTFRCDPISEHNRLYWYRQTLGQGPEFLTYFQNEAQLEKSRLLSDRFSAERPKGSFSTLEIQRTEQGDSAMYLCASSTTEVLTFGAGSRLTVL.

In its sample, this clone was seen many times. The CDR3 goes on 3 residues after the read ends, and that part is filled in from the germline J gene. This chain connects TRBV19 to TRBJ2-5; maybe TRBD2 (5 bases). The CDR3 length is 17 residues. Trimming left V 5 bases short and J 4 bases short, with 23 bases between. Germline assignment: CDR1 LNHDA and CDR2 SQIVND (reference sequence). The CDR3 DNA, read in part, is TGTGCCAGTAGTGCCCGAGTGATTGGCGGGCTGAGAGAGACC. This sequence encodes CASSARVIGGLRET. The CDR3 as a whole reads CASSARVIGGLRETQYF.

This clone was seen at least ten times. Coverage ceases 3 residues before the CDR3 finishes, and the germline J gene fills in the end. This chain uses TRBV30 with TRBJ2-5; 8 bases match TRBD1. After removal of 5 bases from V and 1 base from J, the junction contained 9 bases not matched to a gene. Germline CDR1 is GTSNPN and CDR2 is SVGIG (reference sequence). This CDR3 has 15 residues. Partial CDR3 DNA: TGTGCCTGGCGGAGGACAGGGCCGGGCCAAGAGACC. Residues: CAWRRTGPGQET. The full CDR3 sequence reads CAWRRTGPGQETQYF.

This clone was detected many times. The read terminates 3 residues ahead of where the CDR3 ends, so the germline J gene completes it. The J gene is TRBJ2-1, the V gene TRBV6-2 or TRBV6-3, with 10 bases matching TRBD2. Germline trimming cut 4 bases from V and 4 bases from J; bases unmatched to any gene: 4. CDR3 length: 15 residues. Germline V gene data show CDR1 as MNHEY and CDR2 as SVGEGT. Here the CDR3 reads CASSSTSGVYNEQFF. CDR3 bases read: TGTGCCAGCAGTTCAACTAGCGGGGTATACAATGAG.

This clone appeared a few times. The CDR3 end falls 3 residues outside the read, so it is completed with the germline J gene. The V call is TRBV20-1, the J call TRBJ2-3; D is unresolved. Germline V gene lookup returns CDR1 DFQATT and CDR2 SNEGSKA (reference sequence). The ends were cut back, 3 bases at V and 0 bases at J, with 10 bases in the middle. The CDR3 spans 14 residues. CDR3 protein: CSARNYRSTDTQYF. The sequenced CDR3 bases are TGCAGTGCTAGGAACTACCGTAGCACAGATACG.

This clone appeared many times. The observed sequence ends 3 residues before the CDR3 terminus, with the missing tail filled in from the germline J gene. This chain uses TRBV7-9 with TRBJ2-7, with TRBD2 matching over 7 bases. CDR3 length: 14 amino acids. With 4 bases clipped from V and 3 bases from J, the junction kept 6 bases outside the gene matches. Germline CDR1 is SEHNR and CDR2 is FQNEAQ (reference sequence). CDR3 in amino acids: CASSYPGLDYEQYF. The sequenced CDR3 bases are TGTGCCAGCAGCTATCCTGGACTAGACTACGAG.

This clone appeared many times. The sequence runs out 3 residues before the end of the CDR3; the remainder is reconstructed from the germline J gene. The chain combines TRBV28 with TRBJ1-1; 10 bases are a match to TRBD1. The CDR3 loop spans 14 amino acids. V lost 5 bases to trimming and J lost 6 bases; unmatched junction nucleotides: 6. The germline V gene has CDR1 MDHEN and CDR2 SYDVKM. The CDR3 protein is CASSLRGQGAEAFF. The part of the CDR3 DNA that was read is TGTGCCAGCAGTCTCCGAGGACAGGGGGCTGAA.

There are a few counts of this clone. The read ends 3 residues early relative to the CDR3; the germline J gene fills the gap. The chain couples TRBV10-2 to TRBJ1-2; 11 bases fit TRBD1. The CDR3 loop spans 15 amino acids. With V trimmed by 3 bases and J by 7 bases, 7 bases remained unmatched. The germline gives CDR1 WSHSY, CDR2 SAAADI. The CDR3 loop reads CASSEPGQGAGGYTF. The part of the CDR3 DNA that was read is TGCGCCAGCAGTGAACCTGGACAGGGGGCTGGTGGC.

This clone was detected many times. The missing CDR3 end, 3 residues past where the read stops, is filled in from the germline J gene. The V and J genes are TRBV9 and TRBJ2-1, with 9 nucleotides matching TRBD2. V lost 7 bases to trimming and J lost 8 bases; unmatched junction nucleotides: 7. CDR1 and CDR2 from the germline V gene are SGDLS and YYNGEE. The CDR3 runs 13 residues. Here the CDR3 reads CASSTSGYHEQFF. The sequenced CDR3 bases are TGTGCCAGCTCCACTAGCGGGTACCATGAG.

This clone was recorded at least ten times. The chain's CDR3 is CASSSPRDNEQFF. The CDR3 bases that were read are TGTGCCAGCAGCTCTCCCAGGGACAATGAG. The rearrangement links TRBV7-2 to TRBJ2-1, with TRBD1 as a possible D gene (5 bases). The CDR3 is cut off 3 residues early in the read; its end comes from the germline J gene. CDR3 length: 13 residues. Looked up from germline, CDR1 is SGHTA and CDR2 is FQGNSA. V gave up 4 bases and J gave up 5 bases, with 9 bases separating them. The variable domain in full, completed from reference TRBV7-2 and TRBJ2-1, reads GAGVSQSPSNKVTEKGKDVELRCDPISGHTALYWYRQSLGQGLEFLIYFQGNSAPDKSGLPSDRFSAERTGGSVSTLTIQRTQQEDSAVYLCASSSPRDNEQFFGPGTRLTVL.

With respect to this clone: This may be a read error, as it is one base from a much larger clone. The read terminates 3 residues ahead of where the CDR3 ends, so the germline J gene completes it. V and J are TRBV5-1 and TRBJ2-6, with 10 bases matching TRBD1. After removal of 3 bases from V and 1 base from J, the junction contained 7 bases not matched to a gene. This CDR3 comprises 18 residues. The germline V gene encodes CDR1 SGHRS and CDR2 YFSETQ. CDR3 residues: CASSSGGTGASGANVLTF. The sequenced CDR3 bases are TGCGCCAGCAGCTCGGGTGGGACAGGGGCTTCTGGGGCCAACGTC.

This clone was counted ten times or more. The read comes to an end 3 residues before the CDR3 does, leaving the germline J gene to fill in the end. The chain employs TRBV20-1 and TRBJ2-7, with D maybe TRBD2 (6 bases). CDR3 size: 12 residues. CDR1 and CDR2 from the germline V gene are DFQATT and SNEGSKA (reference sequence). The DNA read from the CDR3 is TGCAAAACCGGGCGGGATGGGTACGAG. The encoded protein is CKTGRDGYE. The full CDR3 sequence reads CKTGRDGYEQYF.

To note about this clone: Because the CDR3's place on the DNA is in doubt, the DNA is left out and the CDR3 is given as listed by TCRdb. The V and J genes are TRBV19 and TRBJ2-1; the table names TRBD1, a call not compared with the DNA. The CDR3 contains 15 residues when both ends are counted. Per germline, CDR1 LNHDA and CDR2 SQIVND (reference sequence). CDR3 loop: CASSISFGPGPEQFF.

The sample holds many counts of this clone. From the germline J gene comes the end of the CDR3, since the read stops 3 residues before it. This sequence joins TRBV20-1 and TRBJ2-3; D gene unclear. V was pared by 3 bases and J by 0 bases, with 7 bases between. The CDR3 has 13 amino acids. Germline CDR1 reads DFQATT; CDR2 reads SNEGSKA (reference sequence). CDR3 bases read: TGCAGTGCTAGGCCAGGTAGCACAGATACG. This codes for CSARPGSTDT. The whole CDR3 sequence is CSARPGSTDTQYF.

This clone was observed many times. The sequenced fragment ends 3 residues before the CDR3 boundary, so the rest is inferred from the germline J gene. The rearrangement uses TRBV5-1 and TRBJ1-2; possibly TRBD1 for D (6 bases). This CDR3 comprises 16 residues. Trimming pared 7 bases from V and 0 bases from J, leaving 19 bases between. Germline lookup yields CDR1 SGHRS and CDR2 YFSETQ. The sequenced part of the CDR3 DNA is TGCGCCAGCGCGCGGGGGCAAGGGGGGCCTAACTATGGC. Its translation is CASARGQGGPNYG. The whole CDR3 protein reads CASARGQGGPNYGYTF.

This clone was seen ten or more times. The CDR3: CSAPLDEQYF. The part of the CDR3 DNA that was read is TGCAGTGCCCCACTAGACGAG. This chain uses TRBV20-1 with TRBJ2-7, with D possibly matching TRBD2 (5 bases). Coverage ceases 3 residues before the CDR3 finishes, and the germline J gene fills in the end. The CDR3 runs to 10 residues. Trimming left V 6 bases short and J 5 bases short, with 8 bases between. The germline CDR1 and CDR2 sequences are DFQATT and SNEGSKA (reference sequence).

Many counts were recorded for this clone. The read comes to an end 3 residues before the CDR3 does, leaving the germline J gene to fill in the end. This chain uses TRBV19 with TRBJ1-5, with D perhaps matching TRBD1 (5 bases). Germline V gene data show CDR1 as LNHDA and CDR2 as SQIVND (reference sequence). The CDR3 contains 19 residues. V lost 2 bases and J 0 bases, leaving 20 bases between the germline ends. The CDR3 sequence is CASSISRGAGDSSNQPQHF. Partial CDR3 DNA: TGTGCCAGTAGTATAAGTCGCGGCGCGGGGGATTCTAGCAATCAGCCC.

A word on this clone: With the read ending 3 residues before the CDR3 end, the germline J gene is used to fill in that end. The genes are TRBV2 and TRBJ1-2, with unresolved D. V lost 7 bases to trimming and J lost 2 bases, with 11 bases between them. The germline CDR1 and CDR2 sequences are SNHLY and FYNNEI. This CDR3 is built from 13 residues. Incomplete CDR3 DNA: TGTGCCAGCAACGACATTGCAAACTATGGC. Translation: CASNDIANYG. The complete CDR3 protein is CASNDIANYGYTF.

In its sample, this clone was seen many times. CDR3 bases read: TGTGCCAGCAGCCGGGACAGGGAAAACATT. Amino acids: CASSRDRENI. The CDR3 in full is CASSRDRENIQYF. This rearrangement joins TRBV2 to TRBJ2-4; 9 bases line up with TRBD1. The read falls 3 residues short of the CDR3 end, and the missing part is taken from the germline J gene. Germline V gives CDR1 SNHLY, CDR2 FYNNEI. V gave up 6 bases and J gave up 5 bases; unmatched junction bases: 2. CDR3 length equals 13 residues.

This clone was seen many times. The read falls 3 residues short of the CDR3 end, and the missing part is taken from the germline J gene. The J gene is TRBJ2-7, the V gene TRBV11-2; 9 nucleotides align to TRBD1. The length of the CDR3 is 15 residues. Trimming at V came to 2 bases and at J to 3 bases, leaving 5 bases not matched to a gene. In germline, CDR1 is SGHAT, CDR2 FQNNGV. Partial CDR3 DNA: TGTGCCAGCAGCTTAACAGGGGGCCAATTCTACGAG. Protein sequence: CASSLTGGQFYE. The whole CDR3 sequence is CASSLTGGQFYEQYF. Looking up the rest from reference TRBV11-2 and TRBJ2-7 gives the full variable domain: EAGVAQSPRYKIIEKRQSVAFWCNPISGHATLYWYQQILGQGPKLLIQFQNNGVVDDSQLPKDRFSAERLKGVDSTLKIQPAKLEDSAVYLCASSLTGGQFYEQYFGPGTRLTVT.

In this sample, this clone turned up many times. Read data end 3 residues before the CDR3 end; the end is taken from the germline J gene. The chain recombines TRBV6-2 or TRBV6-3 with TRBJ1-1; TRBD1 agrees at 8 bases. After removal of 6 bases from V and 0 bases from J, the junction contained 3 bases not matched to a gene. The CDR3 covers 14 residues. Germline CDR1 reads MNHEY; CDR2 reads SVGEGT. This chain's CDR3 is CASSDRGLNTEAFF. The part of the CDR3 DNA that was read is TGTGCCAGCAGCGACAGGGGACTGAACACTGAA.

This clone occurred many times. The CDR3 end is not reached by the read, which stops 3 residues before it; the germline J gene fills it in. This chain links TRBV5-6 with TRBJ2-3; 9 bases fit TRBD2. The V gene end was trimmed by 7 bases and the J gene end by 6 bases; junction bases not matched to a gene: 12. CDR3 size: 15 residues. Germline V gene sequence: CDR1 SGHDT, CDR2 YYEEEE. CDR3 DNA (partial): TGTGCCAGCTCTCGGCCGCGGGAGGGCCCGGATACG. Its protein is CASSRPREGPDT. The full-length CDR3 reads as CASSRPREGPDTQYF. Variable domain in full (rest from reference TRBV5-6 and TRBJ2-3): DAGVTQSPTHLIKTRGQQVTLRCSPKSGHDTVSWYQQALGQGPQFIFQYYEEEERQRGNFPDRFSGHQFPNYSSELNVNALLLGDSALYLCASSRPREGPDTQYFGPGTRLTVL.

This clone was recorded at least ten times. The CDR3 bases that were read are TGTGCCAGCAGCCCTGCTACAGAGTACTACAATGAG. Translation: CASSPATEYYNE. The CDR3 in its entirety is CASSPATEYYNEQFF. V gene TRBV5-5 combines with J gene TRBJ2-1; D gene uncertain. The read gets to within 3 residues of the CDR3 end, and the germline J gene fills in the rest. CDR3 length: 15 amino acids. Germline V gene sequence: CDR1 SGHKS, CDR2 YYEKEE (reference sequence). Between the trimmed V and J ends, which lost 4 bases and 3 bases, there was a span of 14 bases.

This clone has at least ten counts. The read ends 3 residues shy of where the CDR3 ends; the end is completed using the germline J gene. The chain uses TRBV20-1 and TRBJ2-1, with 10 bases fitting TRBD2. After removal of 4 bases from V and 6 bases from J, the junction contained 6 bases not matched to a gene. This CDR3 contains 14 residues. Germline V CDR1 and CDR2: DFQATT, SNEGSKA (reference sequence). The part of the CDR3 DNA that was read is TGCAGTGCTATTCTAGCGGGAGTAGGCAATGAG. Translated: CSAILAGVGNE. The entire CDR3 reads CSAILAGVGNEQFF.

At least ten counts were recorded for this clone. The CDR3 goes on 3 residues after the read ends, and that part is filled in from the germline J gene. The J gene is TRBJ1-1, the V gene TRBV5-5, with a weak D call TRBD1 (5 bases). The V and J ends lost 4 bases and 5 bases respectively, with 12 bases between them. CDR1 is SGHKS and CDR2 is YYEKEE in the germline V gene (reference sequence). This CDR3 contains 13 residues. Incomplete CDR3 DNA: TGTGCCAGCAGCGTAACAGGCTTAACTGAA. Amino acids: CASSVTGLTE. The CDR3 reads in full as CASSVTGLTEAFF.

This clone was detected ten times or more. Sequencing ends 3 residues short of the CDR3 end; the germline J gene provides the rest. V and J are TRBV19 and TRBJ2-2; TRBD1 is a possible D gene (6 bases). V was clipped by 4 bases and J by 5 bases, with 8 bases between them. The CDR3 totals 13 residues. Germline loops: CDR1 LNHDA, CDR2 SQIVND (reference sequence). The CDR3 is CASSTQGTGELFF. CDR3 DNA, as far as it was read: TGTGCCAGTAGTACGCAGGGGACCGGGGAG.

This clone occurred many times. Other DNA variants within this sample encode the same CDR3. The CDR3 protein is CASSVPRTSGLSSYEQYF. The covered CDR3 bases are TGTGCCAGCAGTGTGCCGCGGACTAGCGGGTTAAGCTCCTACGAG. The chain uses TRBV2 and TRBJ2-7, with TRBD2 identical over 11 bases. The read halts 3 residues ahead of the CDR3 end, with the missing end drawn from the germline J gene. This CDR3 region has 18 residues. Germline assignment: CDR1 SNHLY and CDR2 FYNNEI. V shed 4 bases, J shed 0 bases, and the junction held 11 bases outside the gene matches.

This clone was picked up many times. Read coverage stops 3 residues before the CDR3 terminus; the germline J gene supplies the remainder. V and J are TRBV7-3 and TRBJ2-5, with 9 bases fitting TRBD2. CDR1 and CDR2 from the germline V gene are SGHTA and FQGTGA. CDR3 length: 15 amino acids. J was trimmed by 1 base and V by 7 bases; bases with no gene match: 7. The sequenced CDR3 bases are TGTGCCAGCACCTTTGCGACTAGCGGCCAAGAGACC. This sequence encodes CASTFATSGQET. The whole CDR3 protein reads CASTFATSGQETQYF.

This clone was counted ten times or more. The read is 3 residues too short to cover the CDR3 end, so that end is filled in from the germline J gene. This chain uses TRBV19 with TRBJ2-3, with 12 positions matching TRBD2. The germline CDR1 and CDR2 sequences are LNHDA and SQIVND (reference sequence). Trimming took 8 bases from V and 0 from J; bases not matched to a gene: 12. The CDR3 is made up of 18 amino acids. CDR3 loop: CASERTSGIPISTDTQYF. CDR3 bases read: TGTGCCAGTGAACGGACTAGCGGGATCCCTATTAGCACAGATACG.

This clone was counted ten times or more. The CDR3 DNA, read in part, is TGCAGCGTTGAGGACGGGGGGACAACCTTCTACGAG. It encodes CSVEDGGTTFYE. The full CDR3 protein reads CSVEDGGTTFYEQYF. The chain has TRBV29-1 and TRBJ2-7; D perhaps matches TRBD2 (7 bases). The read is 3 residues too short to cover the CDR3 end, so that end is filled in from the germline J gene. The CDR3 is made up of 15 amino acids. Germline V gene sequence: CDR1 SQVTM, CDR2 ANQGSEA. V was cut by 3 bases and J by 3 bases, with 18 bases left in between.